One and the same sample provided the 20 T cell receptor beta chains below, sequenced in a study of T-cell memory formation after mild COVID-19. TCRdb independently ran MiXCR on the 5' RACE reads; one entry per CDR3 protein. The repertoire holds hundreds of thousands of distinct CDR3 sequences, with approximately 19% as singletons. Specimen: PBMCs or a T cell subset sorted from them (not recorded which). The receptor set was obtained from an adult woman who had mild COVID-19 (a few samples of this study predate the infection). Cell type and time point are not known.

The V gene is TRBV9, the J gene TRBJ1-2; 8 bases line up with TRBD1. V lost 4 bases and J lost 10; bases outside the gene matches: 6. CDR3 length: 12 residues. The germline V gene has CDR1 SGDLS and CDR2 YYNGEE. In nucleotides, the CDR3 is TGTGCCAGCAGCTTAGGACAGGGATTCTACACCTTC. The encoded protein is CASSLGQGFYTF.

The J gene is TRBJ1-5, the V gene TRBV30; D is unresolved. Germline V gene sequence: CDR1 GTSNPN, CDR2 SVGIG (reference sequence). Trimming stripped 0 bases from V and 2 bases from J, with 14 bases between. The CDR3 covers 16 residues. CDR3 sequence reads: CAWSVGGIFRNQPQHF. In DNA, the CDR3 is TGTGCCTGGAGTGTTGGAGGGATTTTCCGCAATCAGCCCCAGCATTTT.

This rearrangement joins TRBV25-1 to TRBJ2-5; tentatively, D is TRBD1 (5 bases). Trimming took 3 bases from V and 5 from J, leaving 10 bases between them. This CDR3 has 13 amino acids. Germline V gives CDR1 MGHDK, CDR2 SYGVNS. The CDR3 here is CASSEQGMETQYF. CDR3 sequence (DNA): TGTGCCAGCAGTGAGCAGGGAATGGAGACCCAGTACTTC.

In this sample, this clonotype turned up a few times. The CDR3 region is CASSLEGLAREQYF. As DNA, the CDR3 is TGCGCCAGCAGCTTGGAGGGACTAGCGAGGGAGCAGTACTTC. The chain recombines TRBV5-1 with TRBJ2-7, with 10 bases aligning to TRBD2. This CDR3 contains 14 residues. The germline gives CDR1 SGHRS, CDR2 YFSETQ. V shed 0 bases, J shed 7 bases, and the junction held 4 bases outside the gene matches.

This clonotype was seen a handful of times. V gene TRBV10-3 combines with J gene TRBJ1-2; D gene unclear. This CDR3 is built from 13 residues. Germline CDR1 ENHRY, CDR2 SYGVKD. V was pared by 3 bases and J by 1 base, with 6 bases between. The CDR3 DNA is TGTGCCATCAGTGAAGGGCTTAACTATGGCTACACCTTC. It translates to CAISEGLNYGYTF.

This clonotype was counted between two and nine times. The J gene is TRBJ1-2, the V gene TRBV27; 8 nucleotides line up with TRBD1. Trimming removed 6 bases from V and 6 bases from J; junction bases left unmatched: 12. This CDR3 contains 15 residues. Germline V lookup: CDR1 MNHEY, CDR2 SMNVEV (reference sequence). Here the CDR3 DNA reads TGTGCCAGCAGCCTTAACGGACAGGGTAGCCATGGCTACACCTTC. Its translation is CASSLNGQGSHGYTF.

The rearrangement links TRBV4-3 to TRBJ1-1, with a tentative D call TRBD1 (6 bases). Trimming stripped 0 bases from V and 6 bases from J, with 14 bases between. CDR3 length: 15 residues. Germline CDR1 and CDR2: LGHNA and YSLEER. The CDR3 nucleotides are TGCGCCAGCAGCCAAGACTACGGGGGGCCCGCTGAAGCTTTCTTT. It yields the protein CASSQDYGGPAEAFF.

V is TRBV7-6 and J is TRBJ2-3; 8 bases map to TRBD1. The CDR3 is 17 amino acids. Germline V CDR1 and CDR2: SGHVS, FNYEAQ. V was clipped by 5 bases and J by 4 bases; unmatched bases: 14. CDR3 sequence (DNA): TGTGCCAGCAGCCTCCAGCCGGGACAGGCAGCGGCAGATACGCAGTATTTT. Amino acids: CASSLQPGQAAADTQYF.

The chain uses TRBV20-1 and TRBJ1-2, with TRBD1 matching 8 bases. With 3 bases clipped from V and 4 bases from J, the junction kept 16 bases outside the gene matches. From germline, CDR1 is DFQATT and CDR2 SNEGSKA (reference sequence). This CDR3 contains 17 residues. As DNA, the CDR3 is TGCAGTGCTAGTGGCGGGACAGGCCGTTGGGAGGGCTATGGCTACACCTTC. Amino acid sequence: CSASGGTGRWEGYGYTF.

The DNA of the CDR3 is TGTGCCAGTAGCCCCCCGGACAGGGTGGATTACGAGCAGTACTTC. This gives the protein CASSPPDRVDYEQYF. The chain links TRBV19 to TRBJ2-7; 8 bases line up with TRBD1. The V gene's germline CDR1 is LNHDA and CDR2 SQIVND (reference sequence). J was trimmed by 4 bases and V by 6 bases; bases with no gene match: 11. The CDR3 spans 15 residues.

The gene calls are TRBV5-1 and TRBJ2-2; D uncertain. The CDR3 loop spans 15 amino acids. Trimming removed 4 bases from V and 2 bases from J, with 12 bases in between. Looked up from germline, CDR1 is SGHRS and CDR2 is YFSETQ. The CDR3 is CASSHRTQNTGELFF. CDR3 nucleotide sequence: TGCGCCAGCAGCCATCGGACCCAAAACACCGGGGAGCTGTTTTTT.

This clonotype was detected a few times. The rearrangement links TRBV11-2 to TRBJ1-1, with D unresolved. Germline-derived CDR1 and CDR2 are SGHAT and FQNNGV. Trimming removed 1 base at V and 2 bases at J, with 11 bases between. The CDR3 sequence is 15 residues long. The CDR3 spells CASSLVGRVNTEAFF. The CDR3 DNA reads TGTGCCAGCAGCTTAGTAGGGCGGGTAAACACTGAAGCTTTCTTT.

This clonotype has only one observation. This sequence joins TRBV7-9 and TRBJ2-7, with a weak D call TRBD1 (5 bases). The CDR3 has 15 amino acids. V was clipped by 5 bases and J by 3 bases, with 17 bases between them. Germline V gene data show CDR1 as SEHNR and CDR2 as FQNEAQ (reference sequence). As DNA, the CDR3 is TGTGCCAGCAGCCAAAGGGGAACTGGGATCTACGAGCAGTACTTC. Protein: CASSQRGTGIYEQYF.

In its sample, this clonotype was seen many times. The V call is TRBV12-3 or TRBV12-4, the J call TRBJ2-1; D remains unclear. Trimming took 6 bases from V and 4 from J, leaving 10 bases between them. The CDR3 is 13 amino acids. CDR3 sequence (DNA): TGTGCCAGCAGCTCCCTTCAGTACAATGAGCAGTTCTTC. Protein product: CASSSLQYNEQFF.

The rearrangement links TRBV5-1 to TRBJ1-4; D remains unclear. CDR1 and CDR2 (germline): SGHRS, YFSETQ. The CDR3 is made up of 14 amino acids. The V end lost 2 bases, the J end lost 0 bases, and 5 bases lay between the germline ends. CDR3 region: CASSLTPTNEKLFF. Here the CDR3 DNA reads TGCGCCAGCAGCTTAACCCCAACTAATGAAAAACTGTTTTTT. The full variable domain, its missing parts supplied by reference TRBV5-1 and TRBJ1-4, is KAGVTQTPRYLIKTRGQQVTLSCSPISGHRSVSWYQQTPGQGLQFLFEYFSETQRNKGNFPGRFSGRQFSNSRSEMNVSTLELGDSALYLCASSLTPTNEKLFFGSGTQLSVL.

This clonotype was counted a few times. This chain links TRBV6-2 or TRBV6-3 with TRBJ2-2; the D call may be TRBD1 or TRBD2 (5 bases each). V was pared by 2 bases and J by 2 bases, with 9 bases between. Germline V CDR1 and CDR2: MNHEY, SVGEGT. The CDR3 sequence is 15 residues long. The CDR3 DNA reads as TGTGCCAGCAGTTACCGGGACGCCAACACCGGGGAGCTGTTTTTT. Translation gives CASSYRDANTGELFF.

V gene TRBV20-1 combines with J gene TRBJ2-1, with D possibly being TRBD2 (6 bases). CDR1 and CDR2 from the germline V gene are DFQATT and SNEGSKA (reference sequence). The CDR3 is 15 residues long. V was pared by 5 bases and J by 6 bases, with 20 bases between. CDR3 sequence (DNA): TGCAGTGCTCCCCGCCCGGGGGAGGTATCCAATGAGCAGTTCTTC. This translates into CSAPRPGEVSNEQFF.

DNA of the CDR3: TGTGCCAGCAGCCCCTCCATATTTGGGACTAATGAAAAACTGTTTTTT. Its translation is CASSPSIFGTNEKLFF. The chain joins TRBV12-3 or TRBV12-4 to TRBJ1-4; D is uncertain. The CDR3 is 16 residues long. The ends were cut back, 6 bases at V and 2 bases at J, with 16 bases in the middle.

The chain links TRBV27 to TRBJ2-1, with TRBD1 identical over 9 bases. The CDR3 runs 15 residues. Trimming cost V 6 bases and J 4 bases; bases outside gene matches: 7. CDR1 and CDR2 from the germline V gene are MNHEY and SMNVEV (reference sequence). The CDR3 is CASRQQGAKYNEQFF. Here the CDR3 DNA reads TGTGCCAGCAGGCAACAGGGGGCGAAATACAATGAGCAGTTCTTC.

Only a few counts were recorded for this clonotype. The J gene is TRBJ2-5, the V gene TRBV18, with D possibly TRBD1 on 6 matching bases. CDR1 is KGHSH and CDR2 is LQKENI in the germline V gene. The CDR3 is 14 residues long. V was trimmed by 4 bases and J by 2 bases, leaving 11 bases between them. The CDR3 bases are TGTGCCAGCTCACAAATGGACAGACAAGAGACCCAGTACTTC. It encodes CASSQMDRQETQYF.